This T cell receptor (beta chain) was profiled in a study of siplizumab effects on memory and regulatory T cells. Comments on this clone: The antigen is not known.

Profiled with immunoSEQ multiplex PCR; TCRdb holds only in-frame clones, not every one. The sample includes some 120,000 clones, about 94% of them seen just once. The V gene end was trimmed by 0 bases and the J gene end by 4 bases; junction bases not matched to a gene: 4. The CDR3 length is 15 residues. CDR1 MNHEY and CDR2 SVGAGI come from the germline V gene. Notes on the study in general: The authors could not assign a naive or memory phenotype to roughly 75-95% of proliferating CD4+ or CD8+ clones. Naive T cells, seemingly more diverse than memory cells, seemed major alloresponse contributors. Suppressive activity of Tregs proliferating in siplizumab cultures remained unconfirmed. Controls showed an average of roughly 25% Treg-derived mappable alloreactive CD4+ clones, while siplizumab showed about 75%.

The TCR comes from a human donor in good health. Sequencing used non-Treg CD4+ T cells sorted from blood. The chain employs TRBV6-5 and TRBJ2-7; 9 nucleotides agree with TRBD1. DNA for the CDR3: TGTGCCAGCAGTTACTCGGGACAGGGCGCTTACGAGCAGTACTTC. This encodes CASSYSGQGAYEQYF.